These 13 T cell receptor beta chains were all obtained from the same sample, sequenced in a study of identical twins. One entry per CDR3 protein, called by TCRdb with MiXCR from the 5' RACE reads. The sample consists of 450,000 or so distinct CDR3 sequences, less than 20% of them appearing once. Sequencing input: naive T cells sorted from blood. The origin of the receptors is a man between 50 and 59 years old in good health.

This clonotype showed up many times. The genes are TRBV20-1 and TRBJ2-1, with 9 nucleotides matching TRBD2. Germline CDR1 DFQATT, CDR2 SNEGSKA (reference sequence). The CDR3 loop spans 16 amino acids. The V and J ends lost 0 bases and 5 bases, in that order; junction bases with no gene match: 8. The CDR3 loop is CSARDHGLAINNEQFF. The CDR3 DNA sequence: TGCAGTGCTAGAGATCATGGACTAGCGATAAACAATGAGCAGTTCTTC.

This sequence joins TRBV18 and TRBJ2-1; TRBD2 aligns across 12 bases. This CDR3 is built from 18 residues. Trimming took 4 bases from V and 8 from J; bases not matched to a gene: 15. CDR1 and CDR2 from the germline V gene are KGHSH and LQKENI. The CDR3 reads CASSLSRTSGINGHEQFF. The CDR3 nucleotides are TGTGCCAGCTCACTGAGCAGGACTAGCGGGATCAACGGCCATGAGCAGTTCTTC.

The V and J genes are TRBV20-1 and TRBJ1-2; 10 bases match TRBD1. The V and J ends lost 2 bases and 7 bases, in that order; junction bases with no gene match: 7. This CDR3 comprises 14 residues. Per germline, CDR1 DFQATT and CDR2 SNEGSKA (reference sequence). The chain's CDR3 is CSARLDRGRSGYTF. The CDR3 DNA is TGCAGTGCTAGACTGGACAGGGGGAGATCTGGCTACACCTTC.

This clonotype was seen more than once but under ten times. The CDR3 nucleotides read TGTGCCAGCAGCTACGGAGCGGGGGGGCGTACAGATACGCAGTATTTT. Protein product: CASSYGAGGRTDTQYF. V is TRBV5-5 and J is TRBJ2-3; 10 nucleotides align to TRBD2. With 3 bases clipped from V and 3 bases from J, the junction kept 7 bases outside the gene matches. This CDR3 spans 16 amino acids. Per germline, CDR1 SGHKS and CDR2 YYEKEE (reference sequence).

The chain links TRBV20-1 to TRBJ2-7, with 8 bases identical to TRBD1. Germline values: CDR1 DFQATT, CDR2 SNEGSKA (reference sequence). This CDR3 spans 14 amino acids. V shed 6 bases and J 0 bases; nucleotides not matched to a gene: 7. CDR3 amino acids: CSAQSGTGSYEQYF. The DNA for the CDR3 is TGCAGTGCCCAATCCGGGACAGGCTCCTACGAGCAGTACTTC.

CDR3 region: CASSYQPGQGYNEQFF. The CDR3 DNA reads TGTGCCAGCAGCTACCAACCGGGACAGGGGTACAATGAGCAGTTCTTC. The chain recombines TRBV7-7 with TRBJ2-1, with 10 bases lining up with TRBD1. The J segment lost 4 bases and the V segment lost 4 bases, leaving 7 bases of the junction unmatched. Germline V CDR1 and CDR2: SSHAT, FNYEAQ (reference sequence). CDR3 length: 16 residues.

V gene TRBV28 combines with J gene TRBJ1-5; D unresolved. In germline, CDR1 is MDHEN, CDR2 SYDVKM. The CDR3 is 12 amino acids. The V and J ends lost 10 bases and 9 bases respectively, with 16 bases between them. CDR3 DNA: TGTGCCACCCGCGAAGGGAGATCGCCCCAGCATTTT. Translation: CATREGRSPQHF.

In this sample, this clonotype turned up a few times. The chain employs TRBV10-3 and TRBJ1-5; no clear D. This CDR3 has 14 amino acids. Trimming cost V 0 bases and J 6 bases, with 9 bases left between them. Germline CDR1 and CDR2: ENHRY and SYGVKD. This CDR3 reads CAISESSSGQPQHF. Here the CDR3 DNA reads TGTGCCATCAGTGAGTCGTCCAGCGGTCAGCCCCAGCATTTT.

There are a few counts of this clonotype. The chain carries TRBV25-1 and TRBJ2-4, with 9 bases matching TRBD2. V shed 2 bases and J 0 bases; nucleotides not matched to a gene: 8. The CDR3 loop spans 18 amino acids. Germline V gene lookup returns CDR1 MGHDK and CDR2 SYGVNS. CDR3 in DNA: TGTGCCAGCAGTGAAGGATTTAGCGGGGGAATAGCCAAAAACATTCAGTACTTC. Translation gives CASSEGFSGGIAKNIQYF.

This chain connects TRBV6-1 to TRBJ1-4; tentatively, D is TRBD1 (6 bases). Germline-derived CDR1 and CDR2 are MNHNS and SASEGT. V lost 2 bases to trimming and J lost 8 bases, with 12 bases between them. CDR3 length: 14 residues. As DNA, the CDR3 is TGTGCCAGCAGTGAATGGGGAGACAGGGAAAAACTGTTTTTT. As protein: CASSEWGDREKLFF.

This sequence joins TRBV5-6 and TRBJ2-7; tentative D call: TRBD2 (6 bases). CDR1 SGHDT and CDR2 YYEEEE come from the germline V gene. The CDR3 has 14 residues. Trimming removed 1 base at V and 3 bases at J, with 11 bases between. As DNA, the CDR3 is TGTGCCAGCAGCTTGCGACTAGTAAGCTACGAGCAGTACTTC. Its translation is CASSLRLVSYEQYF. The variable domain in full, with the rest retrieved from reference TRBV5-6 and TRBJ2-7, is DAGVTQSPTHLIKTRGQQVTLRCSPKSGHDTVSWYQQALGQGPQFIFQYYEEEERQRGNFPDRFSGHQFPNYSSELNVNALLLGDSALYLCASSLRLVSYEQYFGPGTRLTVT.

This clonotype was seen ten or more times. The V gene is TRBV7-2, the J gene TRBJ2-1, with 8 nucleotides matching TRBD1. Germline V lookup: CDR1 SGHTA, CDR2 FQGNSA. The CDR3 totals 16 residues. After removal of 2 bases from V and 8 bases from J, the junction contained 11 bases not matched to a gene. CDR3 region: CASSLWVDRVGDEQFF. The CDR3 DNA is TGTGCCAGCAGCTTATGGGTGGACAGGGTGGGGGATGAGCAGTTCTTC.

This rearrangement joins TRBV20-1 to TRBJ2-2; D call uncertain. Trimming removed 3 bases from V and 4 bases from J, with 9 bases in between. CDR1 and CDR2 (germline): DFQATT, SNEGSKA (reference sequence). CDR3 length: 13 amino acids. This CDR3 reads CSASDISTGELFF. Written as DNA, the CDR3 is TGCAGTGCTAGTGATATCAGCACCGGGGAGCTGTTTTTT.